This T cell receptor beta chain came from a study of T cell responses to AZD1222 COVID-19 vaccine. As for the study in general: Pooling covered second doses at about 4 or about 12 weeks.

The CDR3 runs 15 residues. The germline CDR1 and CDR2 sequences are LGHNA and YNFKEQ. Trimming at V came to 0 bases and at J to 6 bases, leaving 2 bases not matched to a gene. Of note for this clone: Its antigen is undetermined.

The study, taken as a whole, reports: Unmutated variant regions reportedly attract nearly half of all spike-specific TCRs. Two doses of AZD1222 preceded a rise in Spike-specific TCR breadth and depth. The donor group comprised mostly white British people and more females; the analysis possibly underestimated clonal diversity.

The assay was immunoSEQ multiplex PCR, and TCRdb's table has in-frame clones only and misses some. The data show roughly 120,000 clones, with roughly nine tenths seen just once and 6.5% to 9.5% held by the top ten. The rearrangement links TRBV4-2 to TRBJ1-2, with 12 bases identical to TRBD1. The source material was peripheral blood, sampled on day 0 of AZD1222 vaccination. The receptor was isolated from an adult in good health. CDR3 region: CASSQEGQGANGYTF. The CDR3 nucleotides are TGTGCCAGCAGCCAAGAGGGACAGGGGGCGAATGGCTACACCTTC.